The following is a T cell receptor beta chain sequence with its context. Ten or more counts support this clonotype. This receptor's antigen is unknown. One junction end disagrees with the germline gene, perhaps due to a read error. Its CDR3 holds 12 amino acids, cysteine through phenylalanine. Only the CDR3 part of the read is kept: 36 bases, read in frame from the first base. CDR1 and CDR2 are read off the germline V gene as MGHRA and YSYEKL. The data originate from a study of T cells in Graves' hyperthyroidism and ophthalmopathy (dated by TCRdb to about 2019). About the full investigation: Peripheral blood samples were taken at initial diagnosis, before any treatment was given. To identify distinguishing TCR V-J signatures, a discovery cohort of 90 to 100 patients was used, comprising some 45 with Graves' ophthalmopathy and 57 with stable Graves' hyperthyroidism. Prospective prediction of ophthalmopathy was tested in an independent validation cohort of 18 to 20 hyperthyroidism patients and roughly 16 patients who later progressed to ophthalmopathy. The 95 to 100 discovery patients were randomly split 7:3 into training and test sets. In more than 5 Graves' hyperthyroidism patients, the study also compared T-cell repertoires from thyroid tissue with T-cell repertoires from blood. After sampling, hyperthyroidism patients received methimazole starting at 30 mg daily, and ophthalmopathy patients received high-dose intravenous methylprednisolone. TCR Vbeta CDR3 sequencing of approximately 140 peripheral blood samples (over 40 ophthalmopathy, 75 or so hyperthyroidism and approximately 17 progressor patients) is reported in the paper. General study outcomes and caveats: In validation, progression to ophthalmopathy was predicted by the model with 70.59% sensitivity and 72.22% specificity, a median of roughly 6 months before onset. Sample size was not statistically predetermined, and investigators were not blinded to group allocation. A model built on a 13 V-J signature distinguished ophthalmopathy from stable hyperthyroidism, reaching approximately 89% sensitivity and 81% to 83% specificity in cross-validation and 80%/75% in testing. Blood samples also contained most of the expanded thyroid clonotypes (frequency above 0.001), which suggests that blood repertoires may reflect thyroid immune responses.

Stable Graves' hyperthyroidism was defined as the absence of progression to ophthalmopathy over 18 months of follow-up. Hyperthyroidism patients were newly diagnosed, had a disease duration of under 2 months, and were aged 18 to 65 years. Any patient with an uncontrolled infection, another autoimmune disease, pregnancy or lactation was excluded. Diagnoses were established on the basis of clinical symptoms, serum thyroxine and TRAb, thyroid ultrasound, and orbital computed tomography. PBMCs were isolated from approximately 10 ml of fresh peripheral blood by Ficoll-Paque density gradient centrifugation. Total RNA was extracted using Trizol reagent, and RNA quality was assessed on an Agilent 2100 Bioanalyzer. The TCR beta CDR3 regions were amplified from RNA transcripts. For the first round of RT-PCR on the TCR CDR3, the HTBI primer set was used together with the Qiagen OneStep RT-PCR kit. Libraries were constructed in a second round of multiplex PCR, after which size selection and purification were carried out. Sequencing of the libraries was done on an Illumina HiSeq2000 using paired-end 100 bp reads. The original methods were these. SOAPnuke was used to process the raw data, with reads discarded if the reads contained adapters or uncalled bases, had a mean Phred below 15, or lacked an exact constant-primer or identifier match. High-quality paired reads were merged with COPE v1.2.5, and unique nucleotide sequences were defined as clonotypes. MiTCR v1.1 was used to align clonotypes to the IMGT TRBV, TRBD and TRBJ reference segments. Only V-J combinations with frequency above 0.0001, covering 99.2% of repertoires, were analysed. The TCS score was defined as F50 (clonal expansion) divided by E x V (chaos), with BLOSUM62-based TCRdist calculated between CDR3 peptides within each V-J. Welch's t-statistics and random forest reduced roughly 540 V-J features to 13, which were used in a naive Bayes classifier (R e1071). The similarity between thyroid and blood repertoires was quantified using the Morisita-Horn index. TCRdb reprocessing: public reads trimmed at Q25 with fastp, clones called with MiXCR, in-frame beta chains kept. Rows merge per CDR3 protein into single entries with the most common DNA and genes. These V and J calls originate from TCRdb's pipeline instead of the authors' own analysis. This sample comprises roughly 840,000 distinct CDR3 sequences, about 38% of them detected only once. 7% to 10% of the sample is held by the ten biggest clonotypes.

Sequencing was performed on blood. The clonotype was recovered from a man younger than 35 with Graves' hyperthyroidism. Recombination joined TRBV4-1 with TRBJ1-1; no confident D gene assignment can be made. The CDR3 corresponds to CASSQLNTEAFF. The sequenced DNA: TGTGCCAGCAGCCAATTGAACACTGAAGCTTTCTTT.